A single sample is the source of the 5 T cell receptor beta chains below, sequenced in a study of response to subunit inactivated influenza vaccine. One entry per CDR3 protein results from TCRdb running MiXCR on the RT-PCR reads. Of around 580,000 distinct CDR3 sequences in the sample, approximately 14% were seen once. This specimen consisted of PBMCs from blood, obtained approximately 12 days after vaccination. Receptors originate from a man in his fifties or sixties who received an inactivated influenza vaccine.

There are a few counts of this clonotype. The V and J genes are TRBV2 and TRBJ1-2; possibly TRBD1 for D (5 bases). V dropped 6 bases and J dropped 4 bases, with 18 bases sitting between them. The length of the CDR3 is 15 residues. The germline V gene encodes CDR1 SNHLY and CDR2 FYNNEI. As DNA, the CDR3 is TGTGCCAGCAGACAACCAGGGATATCGGCCTATGGCTACACCTTC. It translates to CASRQPGISAYGYTF.

V and J are TRBV3-1 and TRBJ2-3; 8 bases are a match to TRBD2. CDR1 and CDR2 from the germline V gene are LGHDT and YNNKEL (reference sequence). V dropped 3 bases and J dropped 6; count of bases not matched to a gene: 8. There are 15 residues in the CDR3. CDR3 DNA: TGTGCCAGCAGCCACCCGTGGCGGGAGGCCGATACGCAGTATTTT. Translated, it gives CASSHPWREADTQYF.

This clonotype was detected a few times. The J gene is TRBJ1-5, the V gene TRBV6-2 or TRBV6-3; no clear D. This CDR3 is 13 amino acids long. The ends were cut back, 6 bases at V and 3 bases at J, with 9 bases in the middle. Germline CDR1 is MNHEY and CDR2 is SVGEGT. The CDR3 DNA is TGTGCCAGCAGGATAACAGACAATCAGCCCCAGCATTTT. It yields the protein CASRITDNQPQHF.

The table lists this clonotype with many counts. V and J are TRBV5-1 and TRBJ2-1; 9 bases are shared with TRBD2. This CDR3 is 19 amino acids long. Germline V gene sequence: CDR1 SGHRS, CDR2 YFSETQ. With V trimmed by 4 bases and J by 0 bases, 14 bases remained unmatched. CDR3 DNA sequence: TGCGCCAGCAGCGCACTTGTTTATAGCGGGGGAAACTCCTACAATGAGCAGTTCTTC. This translates into CASSALVYSGGNSYNEQFF.

This clonotype was counted a few times. This chain connects TRBV11-2 to TRBJ1-2; 10 bases match TRBD1. V shed 5 bases and J 3 bases; nucleotides not matched to a gene: 15. This CDR3 spans 18 amino acids. In germline, CDR1 is SGHAT, CDR2 FQNNGV. The DNA of the CDR3 is TGTGCCAGCAGCCCGATCGAGACAGGGGGCCGGGAGGACTATGGCTACACCTTC. As protein: CASSPIETGGREDYGYTF.